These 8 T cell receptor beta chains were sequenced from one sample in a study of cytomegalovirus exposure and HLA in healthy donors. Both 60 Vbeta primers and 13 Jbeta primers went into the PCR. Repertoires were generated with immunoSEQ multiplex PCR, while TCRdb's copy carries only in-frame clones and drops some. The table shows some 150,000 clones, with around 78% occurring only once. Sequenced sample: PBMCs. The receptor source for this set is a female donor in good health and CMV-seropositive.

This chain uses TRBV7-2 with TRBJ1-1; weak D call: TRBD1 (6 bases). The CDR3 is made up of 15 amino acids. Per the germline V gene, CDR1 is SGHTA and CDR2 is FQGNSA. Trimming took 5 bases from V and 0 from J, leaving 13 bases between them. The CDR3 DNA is TGTGCCAGCAGCCCAGGGACAATCATGAACACTGAAGCTTTCTTT. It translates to CASSPGTIMNTEAFF.

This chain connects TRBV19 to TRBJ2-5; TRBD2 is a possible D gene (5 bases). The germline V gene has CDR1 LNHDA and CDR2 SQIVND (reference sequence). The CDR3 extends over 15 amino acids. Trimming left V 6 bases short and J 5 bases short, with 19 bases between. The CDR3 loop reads CASRGSGVLDETQYF. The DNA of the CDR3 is TGTGCCAGTAGGGGATCCGGGGTTTTAGATGAGACCCAGTACTTC.

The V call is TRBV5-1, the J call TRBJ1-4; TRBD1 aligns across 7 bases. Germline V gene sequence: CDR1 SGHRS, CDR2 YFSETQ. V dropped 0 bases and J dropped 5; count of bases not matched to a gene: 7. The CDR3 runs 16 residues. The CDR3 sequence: CASSLAGTDNNEKLFF. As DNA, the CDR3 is TGCGCCAGCAGCTTGGCTGGGACAGATAACAATGAAAAACTGTTTTTT.

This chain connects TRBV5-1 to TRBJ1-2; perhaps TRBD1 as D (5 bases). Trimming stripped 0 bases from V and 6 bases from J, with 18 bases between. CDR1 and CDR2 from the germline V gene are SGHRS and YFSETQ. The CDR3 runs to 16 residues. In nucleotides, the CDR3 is TGCGCCAGCAGCTTGGAAGAGATTACGGGGGAGGATGGCTACACCTTC. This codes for CASSLEEITGEDGYTF.

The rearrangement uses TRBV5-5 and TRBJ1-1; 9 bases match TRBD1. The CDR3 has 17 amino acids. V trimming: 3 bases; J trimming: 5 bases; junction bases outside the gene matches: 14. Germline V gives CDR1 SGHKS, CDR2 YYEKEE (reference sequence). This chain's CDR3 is CASSSYGTGRERTEAFF. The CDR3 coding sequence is TGTGCCAGCAGCTCTTACGGGACAGGGAGGGAAAGGACTGAAGCTTTCTTT.

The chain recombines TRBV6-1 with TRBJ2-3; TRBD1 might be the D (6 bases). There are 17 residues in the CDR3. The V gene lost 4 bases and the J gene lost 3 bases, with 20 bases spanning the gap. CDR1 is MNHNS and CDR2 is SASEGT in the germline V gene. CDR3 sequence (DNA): TGTGCCAGCAGTGGGCGCCTTGGGGGCGGTGGGACAGATACGCAGTATTTT. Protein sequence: CASSGRLGGGGTDTQYF.

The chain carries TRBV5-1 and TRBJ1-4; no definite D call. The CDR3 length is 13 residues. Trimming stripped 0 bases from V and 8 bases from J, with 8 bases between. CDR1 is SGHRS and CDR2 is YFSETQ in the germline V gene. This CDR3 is CASSLEGDEKLFF. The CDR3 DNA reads TGCGCCAGCAGCTTGGAAGGAGACGAAAAACTGTTTTTT.

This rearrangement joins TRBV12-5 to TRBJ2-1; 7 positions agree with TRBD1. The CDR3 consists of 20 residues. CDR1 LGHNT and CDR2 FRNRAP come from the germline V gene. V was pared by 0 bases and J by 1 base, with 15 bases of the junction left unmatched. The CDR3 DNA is TGTGCTAGTGGTTTGGTACGTAGAGGGGGCACACTAAAATCCTACAATGAGCAGTTCTTC. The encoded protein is CASGLVRRGGTLKSYNEQFF. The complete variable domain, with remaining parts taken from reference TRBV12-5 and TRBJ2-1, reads DARVTQTPRHKVTEMGQEVTMRCQPILGHNTVFWYRQTMMQGLELLAYFRNRAPLDDSGMPKDRFSAEMPDATLATLKIQPSEPRDSAVYFCASGLVRRGGTLKSYNEQFFGPGTRLTVL.